This T cell receptor (beta chain) originates from a study of identical twins (dated by TCRdb to the mid-2010s). About the investigation overall: To test whether fetal clonotypes persist, this study deep-sequenced TCR alpha and beta repertoires from monozygotic twins, from unrelated adults of various ages, and from cord blood. To rule out contamination, replicate twin experiments were performed at different times with different library preparation protocols.

The library relied on 5' RACE. Instrument on record: Illumina HiSeq 2000. Template switching added a universal primer binding site, and the final cDNA carried a unique molecular identifier that allowed TCR cDNA molecules to be counted accurately. Specific primers in the conserved constant-segment region were used to synthesize first-strand cDNA for the TCR alpha and beta chains. Each cDNA library was double barcoded, with a SMART-Mk sample barcode plus Illumina barcodes, to control for contamination. Two successive PCR steps introduced TruSeq adapter sequences along with Illumina sample barcodes. The TCR alpha and beta cDNA libraries were sequenced on the Illumina HiSeq platform using custom primers. The original pipeline was this. MiGEC was used to process raw reads and extract unique molecular identifiers, and MiXCR was used to find CDR3 positions. For each individual, recombination models were inferred using an EM algorithm with the repgenHMM and IGoR tools. The tcR package in R was used for shared clonotype analysis, with sharing normalized by the product of cloneset sizes. To study raw recombination without the effects of thymic and clonal selection, out-of-frame nonproductive sequences were analyzed. TCRdb redid the processing of the public reads, applying fastp at Q25 and MiXCR, and retained in-frame beta chains. Each entry merges the rows of one CDR3 protein and shows their most common DNA and genes. TCRdb assigned the V and J calls; the authors' analysis was not used. Recorded for this sample are 200,000 to 250,000 distinct CDR3 sequences; more than 9% of them occurred a single time. Approximately 11% of the sample rests with the top ten.

After removal of 0 bases from V and 4 bases from J, the junction retains 5 bases not matched to a gene. The CDR3, cysteine through phenylalanine, is 16 amino acids long. The DNA shown is the 48-base CDR3, in frame from base 1. From a lookup of the germline V gene, CDR1 and CDR2 are SGHRS and YFSETQ. In the case of this clonotype: What this receptor recognizes is not known. No base quality information exists; no much larger clone differs at one position.

On the study overall, not on this receptor specifically: Because the same donors could not be followed over many years, conclusions were based on cross-sectional statistical analysis. Out-of-frame TCR alpha sharing in monozygotic twins was systematically underestimated by recombination models, whereas sharing between unrelated individuals was in agreement with the recombination models. Compared with coincidental sharing between unrelated individuals, out-of-frame TCR alpha sequences shared between twins had an excess of sequences with low generation probability. Fewer insertions were carried by abundant cord blood beta clonotypes; a weaker similar trend was observed in young adult naive repertoires, while no such trend was observed in memory repertoires. Excess twin sharing in beta out-of-frame sequences was weaker because fewer shared sequences lowered the signal-to-noise ratio. Zero-insertion analyses could be partly confounded by invariant T cells such as MAIT and iNKT, although diverse VJ usage argued against such confounding for most clonotypes.

Every donor in the study was a healthy Caucasian. Miltenyi CD45RO+ enrichment and human naive T-cell isolation kits were used to isolate memory (CD45RO+) and naive T cells from PBMC. This receptor was identified in a man aged 50 to 59 in good health. The chain links TRBV5-1 with TRBJ2-1, with 9 middle bases fitting TRBD2. Sequenced sample: memory T cells sorted from blood. In the paper's terms, the cell subset or site label means: CD45RO+ enriched T cells. This receptor has the CDR3 CASSLAPSGAYNEQFF. The nucleotide sequence is given as TGCGCCAGCAGCTTGGCGCCTAGCGGGGCGTACAATGAGCAGTTCTTC.